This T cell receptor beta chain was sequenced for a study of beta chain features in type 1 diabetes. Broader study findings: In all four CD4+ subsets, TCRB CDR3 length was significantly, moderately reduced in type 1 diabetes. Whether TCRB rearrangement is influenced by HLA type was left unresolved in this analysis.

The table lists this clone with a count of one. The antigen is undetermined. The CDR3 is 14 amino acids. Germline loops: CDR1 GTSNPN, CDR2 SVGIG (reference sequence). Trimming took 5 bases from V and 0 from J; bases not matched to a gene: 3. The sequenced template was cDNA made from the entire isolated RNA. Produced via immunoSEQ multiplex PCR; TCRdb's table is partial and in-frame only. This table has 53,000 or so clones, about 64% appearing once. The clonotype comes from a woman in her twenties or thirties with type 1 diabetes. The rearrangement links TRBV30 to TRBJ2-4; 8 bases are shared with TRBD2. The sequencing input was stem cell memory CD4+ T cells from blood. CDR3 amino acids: CAWREGLAKNIQYF. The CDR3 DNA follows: TGTGCCTGGCGGGAGGGCTTAGCCAAAAACATTCAGTACTTC.